A selection of T cell receptor beta chains follows, all from one sample in a study of blood T cell repertoires in COVID-19. TCRdb's copy holds only in-frame clones and misses some; the assay was immunoSEQ multiplex PCR. The table records about 260,000 clones, about 91% of them present only once. The sample consisted of peripheral blood. The receptor set was obtained from a person in their late teens or twenties with COVID-19, enrolled during active disease. The CDR3 runs from the conserved cysteine through the conserved F or W. A D gene is named only where the DNA matches it firmly. Part of the rows lack a size; the others show once, few, many or a class for expanded clones.

D gene	clone size	V gene	J gene	CDR3 protein	CDR3 DNA
TRBD1	NA	TRBV7-9	TRBJ1-3	CASHTTGGNGNTIYF	TGTGCCAGCCATACTACAGGGGGCAATGGAAACACCATATATTTT
TRBD2	NA	TRBV9	TRBJ2-2	CAMVSGSGTGELFF	TGTGCCATGGTCAGCGGGAGTGGGACCGGGGAGCTGTTTTTT
TRBD1	NA	TRBV6-5	TRBJ1-6	CASSQSRGNSPLHF	TGTGCCAGCAGTCAGTCCAGGGGGAATTCACCCCTCCACTTT
NA	NA	TRBV19	TRBJ1-5	CASELGPSVVSNQPQHF	TGTGCCAGCGAACTAGGGCCTTCGGTGGTTAGCAATCAGCCCCAGCATTTT
NA	once	TRBV5-7	TRBJ1-5	CASSPFCDQPQHF	TGTGCCAGCAGCCCGTTTTGTGATCAGCCCCAGCATTTT
TRBD1	NA	TRBV18	TRBJ1-6	CASSPQGQFGNSPLHF	TGTGCCAGCTCACCGCAGGGACAGTTCGGTAATTCACCCCTCCACTTT
NA	NA	TRBV5-1	TRBJ2-5	CASSSGETQYF	TGCGCCAGCAGCTCCGGAGAGACCCAGTACTTC
NA	NA	TRBV5-1	TRBJ1-3	CASSLVSGSGNTIYF	TGCGCCAGCAGCTTGGTGTCGGGGTCTGGAAACACCATATATTTT
TRBD1	NA	TRBV5-4	TRBJ2-7	CASSLGTGPYEQYF	TGTGCCAGCAGCTTGGGGACAGGGCCCTACGAGCAGTACTTC
NA	NA	TRBV19	TRBJ1-2	CASNTAGGNYGYTF	TGTGCCAGTAACACCGCCGGGGGTAACTATGGCTACACCTTC
NA	NA	TRBV19	TRBJ1-1	CASSIDSQAEAFF	TGTGCCAGTAGTATTGACAGCCAGGCTGAAGCTTTCTTT